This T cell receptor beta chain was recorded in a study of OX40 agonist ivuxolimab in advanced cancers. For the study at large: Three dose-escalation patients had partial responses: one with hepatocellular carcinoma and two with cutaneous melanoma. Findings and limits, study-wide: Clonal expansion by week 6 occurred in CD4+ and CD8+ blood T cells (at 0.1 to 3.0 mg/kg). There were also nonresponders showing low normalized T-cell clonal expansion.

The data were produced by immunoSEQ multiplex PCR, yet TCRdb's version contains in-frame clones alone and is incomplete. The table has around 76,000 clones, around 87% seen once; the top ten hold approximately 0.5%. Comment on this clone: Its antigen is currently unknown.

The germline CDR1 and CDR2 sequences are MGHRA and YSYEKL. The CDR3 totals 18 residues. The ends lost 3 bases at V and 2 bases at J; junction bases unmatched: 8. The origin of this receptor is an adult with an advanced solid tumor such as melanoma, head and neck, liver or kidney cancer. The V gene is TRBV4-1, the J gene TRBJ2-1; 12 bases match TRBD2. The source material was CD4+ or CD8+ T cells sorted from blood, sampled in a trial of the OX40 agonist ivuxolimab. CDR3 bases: TGCGCCAGCAGCCAGCCGGGACTAGCGGGCTCCCCCTACAATGAGCAGTTCTTC. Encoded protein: CASSQPGLAGSPYNEQFF.